The 30 T cell receptor beta chains given below trace back to one sample, sequenced in a study of CD8 T cells in Susac syndrome. The RNA, about 0.45 to 1 ug, was put through reverse transcription using random hexamers. TCRdb redid the calling of the immunoSEQ multiplex PCR reads with MiXCR, one entry per CDR3 protein. The sample lists roughly 200,000 distinct CDR3 sequences, about 94% occurring once. Sequenced input: CD4+ T cells from PBMCs. These receptors originate from a human donor in good health.

The chain employs TRBV4-3 and TRBJ1-1, with D tentatively TRBD1 (6 bases). The V end lost 1 base, the J end lost 5 bases, and 14 bases lay between the germline ends. This CDR3 is built from 15 residues. The V gene's germline CDR1 is LGHNA and CDR2 YSLEER. Here the CDR3 DNA reads TGCGCCAGCAGCCAAGCCAACAGGGCGTGGACTGAAGCTTTCTTT. Translating it yields CASSQANRAWTEAFF.

This chain connects TRBV20-1 to TRBJ2-2, with a tentative D call TRBD2 (5 bases). The CDR3 consists of 14 residues. Germline CDR1 DFQATT, CDR2 SNEGSKA (reference sequence). V lost 6 bases, J lost 1 base, and 12 bases lay in between. CDR3 coding DNA: TGCAGTGCCAGACGGGGAATGAACACCGGGGAGCTGTTTTTT. This gives the protein CSARRGMNTGELFF.

The chain combines TRBV30 with TRBJ1-1; 7 nucleotides line up with TRBD1. This CDR3 comprises 11 residues. CDR1 and CDR2 from the germline V gene are GTSNPN and SVGIG (reference sequence). J gave up 3 bases and V 5 bases, and 0 bases lay outside the gene matches. The CDR3 loop reads CAWQGDTEAFF. DNA of the CDR3: TGTGCCTGGCAGGGGGACACTGAAGCTTTCTTT.

This sequence joins TRBV29-1 and TRBJ2-5, with 10 bases that match TRBD2. Germline CDR1 is SQVTM and CDR2 is ANQGSEA. The V and J ends lost 4 bases and 4 bases, in that order; junction bases with no gene match: 6. The CDR3 is made up of 14 amino acids. CDR3 in DNA: TGCAGCGTTGTGAAGCGGGAGGGCCCAGAGACCCAGTACTTC. Translated, it gives CSVVKREGPETQYF.

V and J are TRBV3-1 and TRBJ2-6; tentative D call: TRBD1 (5 bases). Germline V gene sequence: CDR1 LGHDT, CDR2 YNNKEL (reference sequence). CDR3 length: 15 residues. Trimming removed 4 bases at V and 6 bases at J, with 13 bases between. CDR3 nucleotides: TGTGCCAGCAGCCCGCAGGGTATAGTGGCCAACGTCCTGACTTTC. It specifies CASSPQGIVANVLTF.

The chain couples TRBV27 to TRBJ2-1, with unresolved D. The CDR3 contains 13 residues. From germline, CDR1 is MNHEY and CDR2 SMNVEV (reference sequence). V was shortened by 0 bases and J by 4 bases, with 4 bases between the two germline ends. DNA for the CDR3: TGTGCCAGCAGTTTATCGATTTACAATGAGCAGTTCTTC. It yields the protein CASSLSIYNEQFF.

In DNA form, the CDR3 reads TGTGCCGGATCAAGACAGGCTGACTCTAGCAATCAGCCCCAGCATTTT. As protein: CAGSRQADSSNQPQHF. This chain joins TRBV6-1 and TRBJ1-5; a possible D gene is TRBD1 (6 bases). Trimming cost V 11 bases and J 0 bases, with 20 bases left between them. The CDR3 contains 16 residues. Germline V lookup: CDR1 MNHNS, CDR2 SASEGT.

The CDR3 here is CASRTRGGAYGYTF. The CDR3 coding sequence is TGTGCCAGCAGGACCCGGGGGGGTGCCTATGGCTACACCTTC. The chain combines TRBV28 with TRBJ1-2, with D perhaps TRBD1 (5 bases). With 6 bases removed from V and 4 bases from J, the gap between germline ends came to 15 bases. CDR3 length: 14 residues. Per the germline V gene, CDR1 is MDHEN and CDR2 is SYDVKM.

V is TRBV24-1 and J is TRBJ2-2; TRBD2 matches at 10 bases. V dropped 1 base and J dropped 0; count of bases not matched to a gene: 4. Germline V lookup: CDR1 KGHDR, CDR2 SFDVKD. The CDR3 is made up of 18 amino acids. This CDR3 is CATSDFALAGANTGELFF. In nucleotides, the CDR3 is TGTGCCACCAGTGATTTCGCGCTAGCGGGAGCGAACACCGGGGAGCTGTTTTTT.

The gene calls are TRBV15 and TRBJ2-5; tentatively, D is TRBD1 (5 bases). This CDR3 region has 17 residues. V gave up 0 bases and J gave up 4 bases, with 18 bases separating them. Germline V gives CDR1 LNHNV, CDR2 YYDKDF (reference sequence). CDR3 sequence reads: CATSRDTAGKGGETQYF. CDR3 nucleotide sequence: TGTGCCACCAGCAGAGATACTGCAGGGAAGGGTGGAGAGACCCAGTACTTC.

This chain connects TRBV30 to TRBJ2-7, with 8 bases matching TRBD1. Per germline, CDR1 GTSNPN and CDR2 SVGIG (reference sequence). V shed 5 bases and J 3 bases; nucleotides not matched to a gene: 6. This CDR3 contains 13 residues. The CDR3 spells CAWDRGQIYEQYF. The CDR3 bases are TGTGCCTGGGACAGGGGACAAATCTACGAGCAGTACTTC.

The V and J genes are TRBV5-6 and TRBJ1-2; perhaps TRBD1 as D (5 bases). This CDR3 has 13 residues. Trimming cost V 3 bases and J 2 bases, with 8 bases left between them. In germline, CDR1 is SGHDT, CDR2 YYEEEE. The CDR3 region is CASSSQVNYGYTF. Written as DNA, the CDR3 is TGTGCCAGCAGCTCACAGGTGAACTATGGCTACACCTTC.

In this sample, this clonotype turned up once. This chain joins TRBV27 and TRBJ2-7, with D tentatively TRBD2 (6 bases). V lost 3 bases, J lost 3 bases, and 18 bases lay in between. CDR3 length equals 16 residues. The germline V gene has CDR1 MNHEY and CDR2 SMNVEV (reference sequence). CDR3: CASSFRDSPPVYEQYF. DNA for the CDR3: TGTGCCAGCAGTTTCCGGGACTCCCCTCCGGTCTACGAGCAGTACTTC.

The chain joins TRBV20-1 to TRBJ2-1, with a tentative D call TRBD2 (5 bases). V lost 6 bases to trimming and J lost 0 bases, with 12 bases between them. CDR1 DFQATT and CDR2 SNEGSKA come from the germline V gene (reference sequence). CDR3 length: 14 residues. The CDR3 DNA follows: TGCAGTGCCAGATCCGGGGACTCCTACAATGAGCAGTTCTTC. Amino acid sequence: CSARSGDSYNEQFF.

DNA of the CDR3: TGCGCCAGCAGCCAAGGGCAGCGGGGGGATACGCAGTATTTT. This codes for CASSQGQRGDTQYF. The chain links TRBV4-3 to TRBJ2-3; 8 nucleotides match TRBD2. Germline V lookup: CDR1 LGHNA, CDR2 YSLEER. The J segment lost 6 bases and the V segment lost 1 base, leaving 3 bases of the junction unmatched. CDR3 length: 14 residues.

CDR3 in DNA: TGTGCCAGCAGCTCCCGTACGATCCAAGAGACCCAGTACTTC. Translated: CASSSRTIQETQYF. V gene TRBV12-3 or TRBV12-4 combines with J gene TRBJ2-5; D unclear. The CDR3 loop spans 14 amino acids. The germline V and J ends were trimmed by 6 bases and 1 base, with 12 bases remaining between them.

V gene TRBV5-1 combines with J gene TRBJ2-3, with D perhaps matching TRBD2 (5 bases). Germline CDR1 and CDR2: SGHRS and YFSETQ. The V end lost 4 bases, the J end lost 4 bases, and 13 bases lay between the germline ends. The CDR3 has 14 amino acids. The CDR3 nucleotides read TGCGCCAGCAGCGTCCTAGGGAGCCCAGATACGCAGTATTTT. It yields the protein CASSVLGSPDTQYF.

V is TRBV5-5 and J is TRBJ2-7; 10 nucleotides agree with TRBD1. The CDR3 is 16 amino acids. Germline CDR1 and CDR2: SGHKS and YYEKEE (reference sequence). The V gene end was trimmed by 1 base and the J gene end by 5 bases; junction bases not matched to a gene: 9. The CDR3 region has the DNA TGTGCCAGCAGCTTGAGAAGTGAGACAGGGGGCCACGAGCAGTACTTC. Protein sequence: CASSLRSETGGHEQYF.

V is TRBV27 and J is TRBJ2-7, with 14 bases fitting TRBD2. The J segment lost 7 bases and the V segment lost 5 bases, leaving 7 bases of the junction unmatched. The germline V gene encodes CDR1 MNHEY and CDR2 SMNVEV (reference sequence). The CDR3 runs to 15 residues. Here the CDR3 DNA reads TGTGCCAGCAGTCCCGGGACTAGCGGGAGTAGGGAGCAGTACTTC. Encoded protein: CASSPGTSGSREQYF.

This chain joins TRBV12-3 or TRBV12-4 and TRBJ2-1; D is unclear. Trimming removed 8 bases from V and 2 bases from J, with 7 bases in between. The CDR3 loop spans 12 amino acids. Here the CDR3 reads CASSPPYNEQFF. The CDR3 coding sequence is TGTGCCAGCTCGCCTCCCTACAATGAGCAGTTCTTC.

V and J are TRBV12-3 or TRBV12-4 and TRBJ2-2; TRBD2 aligns across 10 bases. The CDR3 spans 15 residues. Unmatched junction bases numbered 4, after V lost 5 bases and J lost 4 bases. CDR3 loop: CASSQRGGITGELFF. The CDR3 nucleotides are TGTGCCAGCAGTCAGCGGGGGGGGATCACCGGGGAGCTGTTTTTT.

CDR3 protein: CSASAGTGNVEQYF. As DNA, the CDR3 is TGCAGTGCTAGTGCCGGGACAGGGAATGTCGAGCAGTACTTC. The chain combines TRBV20-1 with TRBJ2-7; 9 bases match TRBD1. V gave up 3 bases and J gave up 6 bases; unmatched junction bases: 9. CDR1 is DFQATT and CDR2 is SNEGSKA in the germline V gene (reference sequence). The CDR3 runs 14 residues.

V and J are TRBV12-3 or TRBV12-4 and TRBJ1-5; the D is unclear. With 4 bases removed from V and 14 bases from J, the gap between germline ends came to 6 bases. The CDR3 is 9 amino acids. CDR3: CASSSPEHF. The DNA for the CDR3 is TGTGCCAGCAGTTCCCCCGAGCATTTT.

This chain connects TRBV29-1 to TRBJ2-5; no reliable D call. Germline CDR1 SQVTM, CDR2 ANQGSEA. Deletions cut 3 bases from V and 2 bases from J, with 7 bases between. CDR3 length equals 12 residues. The CDR3: CSVDLVQETQYF. CDR3 nucleotide sequence: TGCAGCGTTGATTTGGTACAAGAGACCCAGTACTTC. Drawing the rest from reference TRBV29-1 and TRBJ2-5, the complete variable domain is SAVISQKPSRDICQRGTSLTIQCQVDSQVTMMFWYRQQPGQSLTLIATANQGSEATYESGFVIDKFPISRPNLTFSTLTVSNMSPEDSSIYLCSVDLVQETQYFGPGTRLLVL.

This chain connects TRBV14 to TRBJ1-2, with a possible D match to TRBD1 (5 bases). The CDR3 loop spans 12 amino acids. V lost 4 bases and J 6 bases, leaving 9 bases between the germline ends. Germline V gene lookup returns CDR1 SGHDN and CDR2 FVKESK. In nucleotides, the CDR3 is TGTGCCAGCAGCCCATGGGGGGATGGCTACACCTTC. Translated, it gives CASSPWGDGYTF. Looking up the rest from reference TRBV14 and TRBJ1-2 gives the full variable domain: EAGVTQFPSHSVIEKGQTVTLRCDPISGHDNLYWYRRVMGKEIKFLLHFVKESKQDESGMPNNRFLAERTGGTYSTLKVQPAELEDSGVYFCASSPWGDGYTFGSGTRLTVV.

This clonotype is a singleton in its sample. The chain joins TRBV4-3 to TRBJ2-7; 11 bases map to TRBD2. The CDR3 is 16 amino acids. J gave up 7 bases and V 1 base, and 9 bases lay outside the gene matches. Per the germline V gene, CDR1 is LGHNA and CDR2 is YSLEER. CDR3 DNA: TGCGCCAGCAGCCAAGGCGTGGGGACTAGCGGCTCTGAGCAGTACTTC. Translating it yields CASSQGVGTSGSEQYF.

The rearrangement uses TRBV7-8 and TRBJ2-6; no clear D. The CDR3 spans 14 residues. With 6 bases removed from V and 0 bases from J, the gap between germline ends came to 6 bases. Germline V gene sequence: CDR1 SGHVS, CDR2 FQNEAQ. CDR3 sequence reads: CASSHSSGANVLTF. The CDR3 nucleotides read TGTGCCAGCAGTCACAGCTCTGGGGCCAACGTCCTGACTTTC.

The chain carries TRBV28 and TRBJ2-2; no clear D. The CDR3 is made up of 14 amino acids. The germline V gene encodes CDR1 MDHEN and CDR2 SYDVKM. Trimming took off 1 base at V and 4 bases at J, with 7 bases between the two ends. The CDR3 nucleotides are TGTGCCAGCAGTTTATTTTGGATCACCGGGGAGCTGTTTTTT. Amino acids: CASSLFWITGELFF.

The V and J genes are TRBV5-4 and TRBJ2-5, with 7 bases lining up with TRBD1. V shed 3 bases, J shed 3 bases, and the junction held 5 bases outside the gene matches. This CDR3 has 14 amino acids. Germline loops: CDR1 SGHNT, CDR2 YYREEE (reference sequence). The CDR3, as DNA: TGTGCCAGCAGCTCCGGGACAGCGAAAGAGACCCAGTACTTC. Translated, it gives CASSSGTAKETQYF.

There are many counts of this clonotype. The chain carries TRBV12-3 or TRBV12-4 and TRBJ2-5; D not resolved. The CDR3 length is 11 residues. Trimming shortened V by 6 bases and J by 3 bases, and 5 bases separated the two germline ends. Here the CDR3 DNA reads TGTGCCAGCAGCTTAAAAGAGACCCAGTACTTC. It yields the protein CASSLKETQYF.